The text below deals with one T cell receptor beta chain. Its antigen is still unknown. This CDR3 is 13 amino acids long. V lost 2 bases to trimming and J lost 1 base, with 6 bases between them. The V gene's germline CDR1 is MNHNS and CDR2 SASEGT. Sequencing was performed with immunoSEQ multiplex PCR; in TCRdb, only in-frame clones are kept and a portion is missing. The sample includes about 88,000 clones, around 90% of them seen just once. This sample was included in a study of T cell responses to AZD1222 COVID-19 vaccine. Study outcomes and limitations: Repertoire sampling happened only post peak T cell response. Clonal diversity was possibly underestimated; the donors were predominantly white British and more often female.

The TCR was taken from an adult who received the AZD1222 COVID-19 vaccine. The chain couples TRBV6-1 to TRBJ2-7; D remains ambiguous. This material consisted of peripheral blood, taken 28 days after the second AZD1222 dose. The CDR3 here is CASSEFGSYEQYF. For the CDR3, the DNA is TGTGCCAGCAGTGAATTTGGTTCCTACGAGCAGTACTTC.